This T cell receptor (beta chain) was recovered during a study of blood T cell repertoires in COVID-19. Authors' methods: Amplification of reference gene primers provided the estimated nucleated cell counts. Assay used: immunoSEQ multiplex PCR; TCRdb lists only in-frame clones, some missing. V and J calls and clone size follow that table, whereas D and trimming were derived from the DNA. The sample consists of 250,000 to 300,000 clones, about 86% of them appearing once. Germline V gene sequence: CDR1 MNHNS, CDR2 SASEGT. The CDR3 totals 14 residues. V lost 1 base, J lost 13 bases, and 6 bases stayed unmatched.

The specimen sequenced was peripheral blood. This clonotype originated in a woman in her fifties or sixties with active or convalescent COVID-19. V is TRBV6-1 and J is TRBJ1-4; 10 bases fit TRBD1. CDR3 amino acids: CASSEGTGGIRLFF. The CDR3 nucleotides read TGTGCCAGCAGTGAAGGGACAGGGGGGATTCGACTGTTTTTT.